This T cell receptor beta chain was documented in a study of T-cell reconstitution after alpha-beta-depleted transplantation in children. Findings and limits, study-wide: It was reported that alpha-beta T cells came from several hundred expanded graft clones (about two months after transplant). T-cell counts and diversity at one year following transplant were attributed mainly to newly produced T cells. Elevated TCRbeta diversity at day 60 was traced, in some patients, to surviving recipient T cells and thymic progenitors.

Unique molecular identifiers featured in how the TCRbeta library was prepared. TCRdb re-analysed the PCR reads in MiXCR, keeping a single row per CDR3 protein. This sample has 250,000 to 400,000 distinct CDR3 sequences; approximately 23% occur once, and the top ten carry approximately 11%. Points on this clonotype: Its antigen remains unknown.

Germline assignment: CDR1 SGDLS and CDR2 YYNGEE. CDR3 length: 15 residues. V lost 1 base to trimming and J lost 4 bases, with 15 bases between them. The source material was PBMCs, mostly from graft donor cells, sampled 180 days after TCRalphabeta/CD19-depleted stem cell transplant. The receptor was derived from a male patient under 18 who had a stem cell transplant for acute lymphoblastic leukemia, so the T cells may come from the graft donor. V and J are TRBV9 and TRBJ2-7; D gene unclear. This chain's CDR3 is CASSVRAEGLYEQYF. The CDR3 DNA sequence: TGTGCCAGCAGCGTAAGGGCGGAAGGATTATACGAGCAGTACTTC.